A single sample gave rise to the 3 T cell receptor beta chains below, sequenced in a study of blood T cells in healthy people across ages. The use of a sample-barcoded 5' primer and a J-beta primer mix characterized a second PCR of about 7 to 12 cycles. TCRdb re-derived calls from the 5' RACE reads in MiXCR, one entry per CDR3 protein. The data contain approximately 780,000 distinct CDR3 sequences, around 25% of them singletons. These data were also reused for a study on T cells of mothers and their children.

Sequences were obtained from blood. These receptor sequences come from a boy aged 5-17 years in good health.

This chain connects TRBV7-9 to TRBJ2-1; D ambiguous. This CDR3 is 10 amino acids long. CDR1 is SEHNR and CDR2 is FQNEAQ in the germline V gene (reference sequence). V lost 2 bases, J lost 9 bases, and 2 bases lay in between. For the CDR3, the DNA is TGTGCCAGCAGCTTACTTGAGCAGTTCTTC. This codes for CASSLLEQFF.

CDR3 residues: CASSSRGTSYSSLVLGDTQYF. DNA for the CDR3: TGTGCCAGCAGCTCCAGGGGGACTAGCTATAGCTCCCTGGTCCTGGGAGATACGCAGTATTTT. The V gene is TRBV11-2, the J gene TRBJ2-3; TRBD2 matches at 9 bases. The CDR3 runs 21 residues. Looked up from germline, CDR1 is SGHAT and CDR2 is FQNNGV. V lost 4 bases and J lost 5; bases outside the gene matches: 25. Using reference TRBV11-2 and TRBJ2-3 for the parts outside the CDR3, the full variable domain is EAGVAQSPRYKIIEKRQSVAFWCNPISGHATLYWYQQILGQGPKLLIQFQNNGVVDDSQLPKDRFSAERLKGVDSTLKIQPAKLEDSAVYLCASSSRGTSYSSLVLGDTQYFGPGTRLTVL.

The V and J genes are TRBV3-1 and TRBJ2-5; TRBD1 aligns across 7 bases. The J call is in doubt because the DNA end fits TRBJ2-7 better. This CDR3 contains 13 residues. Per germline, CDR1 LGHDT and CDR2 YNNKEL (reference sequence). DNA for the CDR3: TGTGCCAGCGGTTCACCGACAGGGTACGAGCAGTACTTC. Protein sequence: CASGSPTGYEQYF.